These 10 T cell receptor beta chains were all obtained from the same sample, sequenced in a study of post-analysis software for immune sequencing data. Notes on the study in general: Patients used several TRBV segments, including TRBV5-6, TRBV5-1 and TRBV20-1, more often than controls.

Built from TCR beta cDNA, the libraries had unique molecular identifiers in them. TCRdb itself ran the PCR reads through MiXCR, one entry per CDR3 protein. The data show 700,000 to 800,000 distinct CDR3 sequences, with 25% to 30% seen just once and about 0.5% held by the top ten. These receptors have no identified antigens. The material sequenced was blood. The receptor source for this set is a girl aged 5-17 years with multiple sclerosis.

This clonotype has at least ten counts. The rearrangement joins TRBV29-1 to TRBJ1-2, with 9 bases identical to TRBD1. CDR1 and CDR2 (germline): SQVTM, ANQGSEA. The CDR3 is 15 residues long. V trimming: 3 bases; J trimming: 1 base; junction bases outside the gene matches: 6. This chain's CDR3 is CSVDGGQGSNYGYTF. The CDR3 region has the DNA TGCAGCGTTGATGGGGGACAGGGAAGTAACTATGGCTACACCTTC. Complete variable domain (other parts from reference TRBV29-1 and TRBJ1-2): SAVISQKPSRDICQRGTSLTIQCQVDSQVTMMFWYRQQPGQSLTLIATANQGSEATYESGFVIDKFPISRPNLTFSTLTVSNMSPEDSSIYLCSVDGGQGSNYGYTFGSGTRLTVV.

The genes are TRBV7-2 and TRBJ2-5, with D perhaps matching TRBD1 (5 bases). This CDR3 has 14 residues. Deletions cut 5 bases from V and 1 base from J, with 11 bases between. CDR1 and CDR2 from the germline V gene are SGHTA and FQGNSA. CDR3 residues: CASSRIQGQETQYF. In DNA, the CDR3 is TGTGCCAGCAGCCGAATCCAGGGCCAAGAGACCCAGTACTTC.

The chain uses TRBV7-8 and TRBJ2-7; D is perhaps TRBD1 or TRBD2 (9 bases each). Germline V lookup: CDR1 SGHVS, CDR2 FQNEAQ. The CDR3 covers 17 residues. Trimming shortened V by 5 bases and J by 2 bases, and 22 bases separated the two germline ends. CDR3 bases: TGTGCCAGCAGCCCTAGCGGGGTACAGGGGGCCGCCTACGAGCAGTACTTC. Translated: CASSPSGVQGAAYEQYF. Based on the CDR3 plus reference TRBV7-8 and TRBJ2-7, the full variable domain is GAGVSQSPRYKVAKRGQDVALRCDPISGHVSLFWYQQALGQGPEFLTYFQNEAQLDKSGLPSDRFFAERPEGSVSTLKIQRTQQEDSAVYLCASSPSGVQGAAYEQYFGPGTRLTVT.

V gene TRBV6-6 combines with J gene TRBJ1-2; maybe TRBD1 (6 bases). Germline CDR1 MNHNY, CDR2 SVGAGI (reference sequence). V was pared by 5 bases and J by 6 bases, with 19 bases between. There are 15 residues in the CDR3. CDR3 amino acids: CASSTRQDTPHGYTF. The CDR3 coding sequence is TGTGCCAGCAGTACTCGACAGGACACTCCGCATGGCTACACCTTC.

The V and J genes are TRBV29-1 and TRBJ1-2, with a weak D call TRBD1 (5 bases). V lost 2 bases, J lost 2 bases, and 15 bases lay in between. Germline V gene sequence: CDR1 SQVTM, CDR2 ANQGSEA. CDR3 length equals 15 residues. This CDR3 is CSVEIGQGLNYGYTF. CDR3 bases: TGCAGCGTTGAAATCGGCCAGGGCCTAAACTATGGCTACACCTTC.

The chain recombines TRBV5-1 with TRBJ2-3, with D possibly matching TRBD1 (5 bases). The CDR3 consists of 14 residues. Germline CDR1 is SGHRS and CDR2 is YFSETQ. V shed 4 bases and J shed 5 bases, with 14 bases lying between them. CDR3 amino acids: CASSQAGIGDTQYF. Written as DNA, the CDR3 is TGCGCCAGCAGCCAGGCAGGGATTGGAGATACGCAGTATTTT. Full variable domain (remainder filled in from reference TRBV5-1 and TRBJ2-3): KAGVTQTPRYLIKTRGQQVTLSCSPISGHRSVSWYQQTPGQGLQFLFEYFSETQRNKGNFPGRFSGRQFSNSRSEMNVSTLELGDSALYLCASSQAGIGDTQYFGPGTRLTVL.

The chain couples TRBV7-9 to TRBJ2-7, with 8 bases matching TRBD1. Germline V gene sequence: CDR1 SEHNR, CDR2 FQNEAQ (reference sequence). The V gene end was trimmed by 3 bases and the J gene end by 4 bases; junction bases not matched to a gene: 8. The CDR3 is 15 amino acids. CDR3 sequence reads: CASSFQTGGRYEQYF. The CDR3 region has the DNA TGTGCCAGCAGCTTTCAAACAGGGGGAAGGTACGAGCAGTACTTC.

The rearrangement uses TRBV12-3 or TRBV12-4 and TRBJ2-5; D gene ambiguous. The CDR3 has 12 amino acids. Trimming stripped 7 bases from V and 5 bases from J, with 11 bases between. CDR3 in amino acids: CASTNQRETQYF. The CDR3 DNA sequence: TGTGCCAGCACCAACCAGAGGGAGACCCAGTACTTC.

Only a few counts were recorded for this clonotype. The rearrangement joins TRBV7-2 to TRBJ2-1, with TRBD2 matching over 10 bases. The CDR3 contains 15 residues. V shed 4 bases, J shed 5 bases, and the junction held 5 bases outside the gene matches. The germline gives CDR1 SGHTA, CDR2 FQGNSA. Here the CDR3 reads CASSSGLAAHNEQFF. The CDR3 region has the DNA TGTGCCAGCAGCTCCGGACTAGCGGCCCACAATGAGCAGTTCTTC.

For this clonotype: This clone may be a read error of a much larger clone one base away. The chain uses TRBV10-3 and TRBJ2-7; the D call may be TRBD1 or TRBD2 (5 bases each). The germline V gene has CDR1 ENHRY and CDR2 SYGVKD. The CDR3 has 12 amino acids. With 9 bases removed from V and 7 bases from J, the gap between germline ends came to 16 bases. The CDR3 region has the DNA TGTGCCATGGGACCGGGCCGAGGAGAGCAGTACTTC. Encoded protein: CAMGPGRGEQYF.